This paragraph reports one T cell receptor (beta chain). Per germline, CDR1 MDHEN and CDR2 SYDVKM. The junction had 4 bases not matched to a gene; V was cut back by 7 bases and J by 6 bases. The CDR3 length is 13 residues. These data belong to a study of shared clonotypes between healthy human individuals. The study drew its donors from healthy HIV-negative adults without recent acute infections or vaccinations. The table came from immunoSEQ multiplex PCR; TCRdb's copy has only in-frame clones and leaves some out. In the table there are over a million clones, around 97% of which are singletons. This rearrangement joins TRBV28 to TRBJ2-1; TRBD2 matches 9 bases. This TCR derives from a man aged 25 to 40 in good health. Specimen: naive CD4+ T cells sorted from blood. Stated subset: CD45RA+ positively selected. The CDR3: CASTAGGGNEQFF. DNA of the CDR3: TGTGCCAGCACGGCGGGAGGGGGCAATGAGCAGTTCTTC.